These 2 T cell receptor beta chains were sequenced from one sample in a study of vaccination effects on CD4 cells after COVID-19 (dated by TCRdb to 2021 to 2024). To prepare the library, the immunoSEQ multiplex PCR assay was applied. Sourced from immuneACCESS, this table was stored by TCRdb with only in-frame sequences that have V and J called. A share of the clones is absent; for the studies checked, an unresolved V gene accounts for under half, and the remainder has no known explanation. Counted in this sample were under 85,000 clones; 60% to 85% of them appeared once. The ten largest clonotypes hold approximately 1% of the sample. The antigens these receptors bind are not known. To identify antigen-specific CD4+ T cell clonotypes by their expansion, the ViraFEST assay first stimulated PBMC with viral peptide pools and then applied TCR sequencing. After less than eleven days of culture, CD4+ T cells were isolated with the EasySep CD4+ T cell isolation kit. Each participant got two doses of an mRNA SARS-CoV-2 vaccine, either BNT162b2 or mRNA-1273.

Sequences were derived from CD4+ T cells from PBMCs cultured with HCoV-OC43 spike peptides, sampled after COVID-19 vaccination. The cell subset or site label of this sample denotes: HCoV-OC43 spike overlapping peptide pool stimulation. These receptors were taken from a human donor who received a COVID-19 vaccine.

This clone was recorded a few times. V usage is TRBV5-1 and J usage is TRBJ2-2; perhaps TRBD1 as D (5 bases). The V end was cut by 7 bases, the J end by 1 base, with 11 bases between. This CDR3 region has 14 residues. Germline lookup yields CDR1 SGHRS and CDR2 YFSETQ. This CDR3 reads CASRITGNTGELFF. CDR3 in DNA: TGCGCCAGCCGTATTACAGGGAACACCGGGGAGCTGTTTTTT.

This chain links TRBV7-2 with TRBJ2-7; a possible D gene is TRBD1 (7 bases). Germline V gene lookup returns CDR1 SGHTA and CDR2 FQGNSA. V shed 1 base and J shed 6 bases, with 13 bases lying between them. This CDR3 is built from 14 residues. In DNA, the CDR3 is TGTGCCAGCAGCTTAGTGGGCCAGGGGGGCGAGCAGTACGTC. This translates into CASSLVGQGGEQYV.